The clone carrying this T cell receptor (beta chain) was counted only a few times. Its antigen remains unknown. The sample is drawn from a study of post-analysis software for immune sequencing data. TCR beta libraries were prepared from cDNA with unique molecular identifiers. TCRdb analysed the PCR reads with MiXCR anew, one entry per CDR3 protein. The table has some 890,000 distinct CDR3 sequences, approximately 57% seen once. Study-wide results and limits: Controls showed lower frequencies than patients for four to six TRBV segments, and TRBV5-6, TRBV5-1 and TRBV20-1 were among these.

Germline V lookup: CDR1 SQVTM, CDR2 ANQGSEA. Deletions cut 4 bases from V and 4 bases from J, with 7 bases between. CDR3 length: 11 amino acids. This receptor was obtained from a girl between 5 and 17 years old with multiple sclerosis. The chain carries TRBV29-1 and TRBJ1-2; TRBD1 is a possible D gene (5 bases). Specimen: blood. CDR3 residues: CSVGGTYGYTF. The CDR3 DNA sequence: TGCAGCGTTGGAGGGACCTATGGCTACACCTTC.